Detailed here is one T cell receptor beta chain. Its target is not known. This record belongs to a study of cytomegalovirus exposure and HLA in healthy donors. Study overall: Falling in the Caucasian-associated ancestry cluster were 81% of under 500 genotyped donors. Study-level findings and limits: An analysis was carried out at a later point. It showed that HLA-associated TCR beta chains were more clonally expanded than equally common non-associated chains. A missense DCLRE1C variant was associated with V- and J-gene trimming of TCR beta chains in a later analysis, and an independent cohort replicated the association. Specificity for CMV antigens was confirmed in vitro for a few of the CMV-associated chains.

V shed 5 bases, J shed 4 bases, and the junction held 4 bases outside the gene matches. Germline V lookup: CDR1 MNHNS, CDR2 SASEGT. The CDR3 totals 15 residues. The PCR contained 60 Vbeta and 13 Jbeta primers. TCRdb's table, derived via immunoSEQ multiplex PCR, lists solely in-frame clones and lacks some. Its table lists 40,000 to 60,000 clones. This TCR was recovered from a female donor in good health and CMV-seronegative. The sample taken for sequencing was PBMCs. The V and J genes are TRBV6-1 and TRBJ2-3, with 12 positions matching TRBD1. The CDR3 coding sequence is TGTGCCAGCAGTTCCGGGACAGGGGGCGCAGATACGCAGTATTTT. It yields the protein CASSSGTGGADTQYF.